Below, 17 T cell receptor beta chains from the same sample are listed, as sequenced in a study of identical twins. Each CDR3 protein is one row after TCRdb ran MiXCR on the 5' RACE reads. Altogether hundreds of thousands of distinct CDR3 sequences are present, over 15% being singletons, with the ten largest covering around 13%. This same sample was also part of a study on T cells expressing NK-cell markers.

Material: PBMCs. The receptors come from a woman under 30 in good health.

This clonotype was counted only a few times. This chain uses TRBV7-9 with TRBJ2-1; D unresolved. The V end was cut by 4 bases, the J end by 5 bases, with 6 bases between. CDR1 SEHNR and CDR2 FQNEAQ come from the germline V gene (reference sequence). CDR3 length: 12 residues. The CDR3 sequence: CASSSKNNEQFF. Here the CDR3 DNA reads TGTGCCAGCAGCTCAAAGAACAATGAGCAGTTCTTC.

The chain couples TRBV6-1 to TRBJ1-3, with D hard to call. The germline V gene has CDR1 MNHNS and CDR2 SASEGT. V was clipped by 2 bases and J by 0 bases, with 8 bases between them. This CDR3 has 15 residues. CDR3 nucleotides: TGTGCCAGCAGTGAAATCCGGGTCTCTGGAAACACCATATATTTT. Protein product: CASSEIRVSGNTIYF.

V and J are TRBV20-1 and TRBJ2-3; maybe TRBD2 (6 bases). CDR1 DFQATT and CDR2 SNEGSKA come from the germline V gene (reference sequence). Trimming left V 3 bases short and J 5 bases short, with 12 bases between. There are 13 residues in the CDR3. DNA of the CDR3: TGCAGTGCTAGGCTGACTAGTATAGATACGCAGTATTTT. Translation gives CSARLTSIDTQYF.

The chain uses TRBV7-6 and TRBJ2-5, with D uncertain. The germline V gene has CDR1 SGHVS and CDR2 FNYEAQ. This CDR3 comprises 13 residues. Trimming took off 6 bases at V and 5 bases at J, with 13 bases between the two ends. The CDR3 DNA sequence: TGTGCCAGCAGGTCAGGCATCTTGGAGACCCAGTACTTC. The encoded protein is CASRSGILETQYF. Complete variable domain (other parts from reference TRBV7-6 and TRBJ2-5): GAGVSQSPRYKVTKRGQDVALRCDPISGHVSLYWYRQALGQGPEFLTYFNYEAQQDKSGLPNDRFSAERPEGSISTLTIQRTEQRDSAMYRCASRSGILETQYFGPGTRLLVL.

In this sample, this clonotype turned up a few times. V and J are TRBV12-3 or TRBV12-4 and TRBJ2-2, with a possible D match to TRBD2 (5 bases). CDR3 length: 14 amino acids. Trimming took off 7 bases at V and 0 bases at J, with 9 bases between the two ends. Here the CDR3 DNA reads TGTGCCAGCACTTGGGAGTCGAACACCGGGGAGCTGTTTTTT. Residues: CASTWESNTGELFF.

This clonotype was seen more than once but under ten times. The chain is built from TRBV20-1 and TRBJ2-7; D remains unclear. The CDR3 extends over 12 amino acids. Germline CDR1 and CDR2: DFQATT and SNEGSKA (reference sequence). V lost 3 bases and J 6 bases, leaving 12 bases between the germline ends. The CDR3 sequence is CSARRYAFEQYF. The CDR3 nucleotides read TGCAGTGCTAGGAGATATGCGTTCGAGCAGTACTTC.

The table lists this clonotype with a few counts. This sequence joins TRBV20-1 and TRBJ2-1, with 11 bases fitting TRBD2. V shed 6 bases and J 5 bases; nucleotides not matched to a gene: 9. Germline V gives CDR1 DFQATT, CDR2 SNEGSKA (reference sequence). The CDR3 extends over 15 amino acids. The CDR3: CSARKLAGVHNEQFF. The CDR3 DNA sequence: TGCAGTGCCCGAAAACTAGCGGGAGTCCACAATGAGCAGTTCTTC.

There are a few counts of this clonotype. The rearrangement uses TRBV12-3 or TRBV12-4 and TRBJ2-7; 8 bases are a match to TRBD2. Trimming at V came to 3 bases and at J to 2 bases, leaving 6 bases not matched to a gene. The CDR3 loop spans 15 amino acids. CDR3 residues: CASSFRSGGPYEQYF. The CDR3 DNA is TGTGCCAGCAGTTTTCGGAGCGGGGGCCCCTACGAGCAGTACTTC.

A few counts support this clonotype. The chain links TRBV3-1 to TRBJ2-5; 7 nucleotides agree with TRBD1. The germline V gene encodes CDR1 LGHDT and CDR2 YNNKEL (reference sequence). V lost 1 base to trimming and J lost 7 bases; unmatched junction nucleotides: 9. This CDR3 has 15 amino acids. DNA of the CDR3: TGTGCCAGCAGCCAAGGGGACAGAAACCAGGGGACCCAGTACTTC. Its translation is CASSQGDRNQGTQYF.

The chain recombines TRBV29-1 with TRBJ2-3, with 7 bases fitting TRBD1. V lost 5 bases to trimming and J lost 5 bases; unmatched junction nucleotides: 13. Germline V gives CDR1 SQVTM, CDR2 ANQGSEA. This CDR3 is built from 15 residues. The CDR3 DNA is TGCAGCGTTCTTGGGATAGGGGGCCATGGAGATACGCAGTATTTT. Residues: CSVLGIGGHGDTQYF.

The chain carries TRBV4-1 and TRBJ2-1; D gene ambiguous. This CDR3 is 14 amino acids long. Germline V gene sequence: CDR1 MGHRA, CDR2 YSYEKL. V was pared by 6 bases and J by 3 bases, with 12 bases between. Written as DNA, the CDR3 is TGCGCCAGCAGGAATTTAGGGATCTACAATGAGCAGTTCTTC. This sequence encodes CASRNLGIYNEQFF.

This clonotype turned up a few times. The CDR3 loop is CASSYPGYTEAFF. The CDR3 nucleotides read TGTGCCAGCAGTTACCCGGGATACACTGAAGCTTTCTTT. The chain links TRBV6-6 to TRBJ1-1; D gene ambiguous. The germline V gene encodes CDR1 MNHNY and CDR2 SVGAGI (reference sequence). Trimming took off 2 bases at V and 3 bases at J, with 7 bases between the two ends. The CDR3 is 13 residues long.

A few counts support this clonotype. The chain is built from TRBV9 and TRBJ2-7, with a tentative D call TRBD2 (6 bases). Trimming shortened V by 5 bases and J by 4 bases, and 16 bases separated the two germline ends. The CDR3 contains 14 residues. Germline CDR1 reads SGDLS; CDR2 reads YYNGEE. CDR3 sequence: CASSNKPGGYEQYF. The CDR3 region has the DNA TGTGCCAGCAGTAATAAACCCGGGGGATACGAGCAGTACTTC. Together with reference TRBV9 and TRBJ2-7, the CDR3 gives the full variable domain: DSGVTQTPKHLITATGQRVTLRCSPRSGDLSVYWYQQSLDQGLQFLIQYYNGEERAKGNILERFSAQQFPDLHSELNLSSLELGDSALYFCASSNKPGGYEQYFGPGTRLTVT.

CDR3 protein: CASSPSGSFRDEQFF. DNA of the CDR3: TGTGCCAGCAGTCCTAGCGGGAGCTTTCGCGATGAGCAGTTCTTC. This chain uses TRBV7-9 with TRBJ2-1; 10 nucleotides line up with TRBD2. The CDR3 spans 15 residues. With 6 bases clipped from V and 8 bases from J, the junction kept 10 bases outside the gene matches. CDR1 SEHNR and CDR2 FQNEAQ come from the germline V gene (reference sequence).

The rearrangement links TRBV7-8 to TRBJ2-7; D remains unclear. Germline V lookup: CDR1 SGHVS, CDR2 FQNEAQ. The V end was cut by 1 base, the J end by 0 bases, with 10 bases between. The CDR3 runs 15 residues. The CDR3 loop is CASSLELRYSYEQYF. The CDR3 nucleotides read TGTGCCAGCAGCTTAGAGTTGCGGTACTCCTACGAGCAGTACTTC. Drawing the rest from reference TRBV7-8 and TRBJ2-7, the complete variable domain is GAGVSQSPRYKVAKRGQDVALRCDPISGHVSLFWYQQALGQGPEFLTYFQNEAQLDKSGLPSDRFFAERPEGSVSTLKIQRTQQEDSAVYLCASSLELRYSYEQYFGPGTRLTVT.

This clonotype was counted between two and nine times. This chain connects TRBV12-3 or TRBV12-4 to TRBJ2-4; 7 nucleotides align to TRBD2. This CDR3 is built from 12 residues. Losses at the gene ends were 5 bases for V and 14 bases for J; bases not matched to a gene: 9. Here the CDR3 DNA reads TGTGCCAGCAGTCCGGAACGGACTAGGAAGTACTTC. It specifies CASSPERTRKYF.

V gene TRBV12-3 or TRBV12-4 combines with J gene TRBJ2-7; D perhaps matches TRBD1 (6 bases). The CDR3 sequence is 13 residues long. V gave up 6 bases and J gave up 6 bases, with 15 bases separating them. As DNA, the CDR3 is TGTGCCAGCAGCGGGCAACAGGGAGCCGAGCAGTACTTC. Its protein is CASSGQQGAEQYF.